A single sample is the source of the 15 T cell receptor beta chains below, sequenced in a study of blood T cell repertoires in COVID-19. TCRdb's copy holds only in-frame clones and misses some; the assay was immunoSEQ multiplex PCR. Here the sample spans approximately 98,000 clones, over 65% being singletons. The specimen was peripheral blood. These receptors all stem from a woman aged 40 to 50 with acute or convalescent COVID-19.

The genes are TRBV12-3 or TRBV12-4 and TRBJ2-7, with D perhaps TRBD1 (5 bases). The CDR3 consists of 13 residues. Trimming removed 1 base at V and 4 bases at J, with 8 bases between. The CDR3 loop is CASSLGQMYEQYF. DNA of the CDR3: TGTGCCAGCAGTTTAGGACAGATGTACGAGCAGTACTTC.

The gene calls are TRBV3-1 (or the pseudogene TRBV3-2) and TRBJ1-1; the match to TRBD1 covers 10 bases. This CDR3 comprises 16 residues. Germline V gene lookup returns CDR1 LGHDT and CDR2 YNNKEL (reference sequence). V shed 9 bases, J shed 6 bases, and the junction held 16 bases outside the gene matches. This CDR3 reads CASSRDRGILSPEAFF. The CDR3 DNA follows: TGTGCCAGTTCCCGGGACAGGGGCATTTTGTCCCCTGAAGCTTTCTTT.

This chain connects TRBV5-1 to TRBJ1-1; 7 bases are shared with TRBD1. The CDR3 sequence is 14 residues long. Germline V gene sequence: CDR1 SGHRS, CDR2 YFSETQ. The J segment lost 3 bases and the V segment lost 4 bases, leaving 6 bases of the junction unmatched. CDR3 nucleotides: TGCGCCAGCAGCGAAAAACAGGGGCACACTGAAGCTTTCTTT. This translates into CASSEKQGHTEAFF.

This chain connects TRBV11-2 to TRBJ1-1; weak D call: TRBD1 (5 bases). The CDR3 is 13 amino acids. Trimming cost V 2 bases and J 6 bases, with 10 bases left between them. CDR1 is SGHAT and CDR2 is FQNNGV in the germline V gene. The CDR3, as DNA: TGTGCCAGCAGCTTACAGGGTTCGGCTGAAGCTTTCTTT. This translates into CASSLQGSAEAFF.

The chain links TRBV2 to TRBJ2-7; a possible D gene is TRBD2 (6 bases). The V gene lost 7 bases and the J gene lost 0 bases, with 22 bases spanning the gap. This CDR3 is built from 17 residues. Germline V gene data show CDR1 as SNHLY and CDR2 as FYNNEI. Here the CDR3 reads CASTLSGGGANSYEQYF. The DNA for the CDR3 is TGTGCCAGCACCCTAAGCGGTGGAGGGGCCAACTCCTACGAGCAGTACTTC.

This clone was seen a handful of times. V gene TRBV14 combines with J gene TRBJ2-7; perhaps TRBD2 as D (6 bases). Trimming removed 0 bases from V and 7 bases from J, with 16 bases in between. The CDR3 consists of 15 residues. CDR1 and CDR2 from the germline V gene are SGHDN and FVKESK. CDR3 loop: CASSQDGTRGLEQYF. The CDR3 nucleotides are TGTGCCAGCAGCCAAGACGGGACTCGAGGGTTGGAGCAGTACTTC. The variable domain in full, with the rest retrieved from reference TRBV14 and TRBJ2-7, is EAGVTQFPSHSVIEKGQTVTLRCDPISGHDNLYWYRRVMGKEIKFLLHFVKESKQDESGMPNNRFLAERTGGTYSTLKVQPAELEDSGVYFCASSQDGTRGLEQYFGPGTRLTVT.

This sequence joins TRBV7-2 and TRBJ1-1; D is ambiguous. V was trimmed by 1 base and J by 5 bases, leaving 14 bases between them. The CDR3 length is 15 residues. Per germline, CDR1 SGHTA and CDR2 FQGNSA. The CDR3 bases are TGTGCCAGCAGCTTAGATCTGGGGAGGTGGACTGAAGCTTTCTTT. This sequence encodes CASSLDLGRWTEAFF.

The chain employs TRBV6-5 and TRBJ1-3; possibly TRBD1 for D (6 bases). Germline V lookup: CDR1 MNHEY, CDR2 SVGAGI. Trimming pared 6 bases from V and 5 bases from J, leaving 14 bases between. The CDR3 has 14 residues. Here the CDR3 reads CASRPTGQRNTIYF. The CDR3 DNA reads TGTGCCAGCAGGCCTACAGGGCAGAGAAACACCATATATTTT.

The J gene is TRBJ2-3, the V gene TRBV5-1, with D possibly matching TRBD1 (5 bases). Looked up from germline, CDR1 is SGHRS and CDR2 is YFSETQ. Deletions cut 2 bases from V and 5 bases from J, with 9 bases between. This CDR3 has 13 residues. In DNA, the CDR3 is TGCGCCAGCAGCTTTCAGGGTGGAGATACGCAGTATTTT. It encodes CASSFQGGDTQYF.

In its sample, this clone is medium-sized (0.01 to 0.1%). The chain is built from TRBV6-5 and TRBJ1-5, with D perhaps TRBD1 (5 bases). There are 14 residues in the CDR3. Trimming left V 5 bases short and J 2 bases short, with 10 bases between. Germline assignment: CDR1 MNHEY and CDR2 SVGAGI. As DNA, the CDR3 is TGTGCCAGCAGTCCCGGAGGGGGCAATCAGCCCCAGCATTTT. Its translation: CASSPGGGNQPQHF.

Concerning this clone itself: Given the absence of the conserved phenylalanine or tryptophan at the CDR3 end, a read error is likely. DNA for the CDR3: TGTGCCTGGAGTGTACTTACCGGGAATACTGAAGCTTTCCTT. It specifies CAWSVLTGNTEAFL. The V call is TRBV30, the J call TRBJ1-1; D remains ambiguous. Germline assignment: CDR1 GTSNPN and CDR2 SVGIG (reference sequence). Trimming shortened V by 0 bases and J by 5 bases, and 13 bases separated the two germline ends. This CDR3 spans 14 amino acids.

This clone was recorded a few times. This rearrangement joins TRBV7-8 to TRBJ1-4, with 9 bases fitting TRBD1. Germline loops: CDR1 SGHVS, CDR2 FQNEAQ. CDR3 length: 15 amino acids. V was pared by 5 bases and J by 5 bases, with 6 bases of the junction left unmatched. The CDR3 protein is CASSRWTGVNEKLFF. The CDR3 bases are TGTGCCAGCAGCCGGTGGACAGGGGTAAATGAAAAACTGTTTTTT.

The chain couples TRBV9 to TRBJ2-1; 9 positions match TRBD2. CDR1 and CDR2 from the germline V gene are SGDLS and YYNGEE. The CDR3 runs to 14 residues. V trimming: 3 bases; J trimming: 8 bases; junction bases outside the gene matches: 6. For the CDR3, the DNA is TGTGCCAGCAGCGGCGGGGGGGCCGTCGATGAGCAGTTCTTC. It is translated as CASSGGGAVDEQFF.

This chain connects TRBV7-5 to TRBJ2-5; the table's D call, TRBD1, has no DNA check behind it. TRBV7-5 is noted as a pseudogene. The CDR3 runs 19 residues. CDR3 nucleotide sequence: TGTGTCAGAAGCTCCAAGGTGGGTACCGGACAGGGGGGTCAAGAGACCCAGTACTTC. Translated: CVRSSKVGTGQGGQETQYF.

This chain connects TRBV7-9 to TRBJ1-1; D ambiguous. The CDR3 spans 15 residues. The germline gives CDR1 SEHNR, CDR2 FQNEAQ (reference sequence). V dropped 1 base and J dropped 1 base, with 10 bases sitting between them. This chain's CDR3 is CASSLELSGNTEAFF. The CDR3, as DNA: TGTGCCAGCAGCTTAGAGTTGTCAGGGAACACTGAAGCTTTCTTT.